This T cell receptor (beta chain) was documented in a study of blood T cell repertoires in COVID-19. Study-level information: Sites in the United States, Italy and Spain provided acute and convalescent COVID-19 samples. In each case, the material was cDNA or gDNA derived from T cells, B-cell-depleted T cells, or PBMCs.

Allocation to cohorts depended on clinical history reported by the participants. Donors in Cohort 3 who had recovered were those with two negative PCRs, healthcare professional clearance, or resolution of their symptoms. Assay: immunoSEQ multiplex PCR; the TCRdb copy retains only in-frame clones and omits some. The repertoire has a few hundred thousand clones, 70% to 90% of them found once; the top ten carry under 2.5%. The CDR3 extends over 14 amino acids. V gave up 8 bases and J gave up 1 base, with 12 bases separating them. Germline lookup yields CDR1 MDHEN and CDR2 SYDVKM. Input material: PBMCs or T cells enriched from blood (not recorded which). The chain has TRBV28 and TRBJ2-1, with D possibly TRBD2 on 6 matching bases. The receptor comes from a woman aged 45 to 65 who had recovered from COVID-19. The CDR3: CASLRGRSYNEQFF. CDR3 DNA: TGTGCCAGCCTCCGAGGGAGGTCCTACAATGAGCAGTTCTTC.